This T cell receptor (beta chain) came from a study of metastatic and nonmetastatic thyroid tumors. TCRdb re-called the PCR reads through MiXCR. The sample lists approximately 38,000 clones, roughly a sixth occurring once. Nobody among the patients had been given any treatment before thyroid surgery. The sequenced material came from tumor tissue. This clonotype was sampled from a female donor with papillary thyroid cancer or a benign thyroid nodule (not recorded which). Some clones in this sample may be carry-over from other donors' samples.

CDR3 loop: CVSSRLAGGPETQYF. Written as DNA, the CDR3 is TGTGTCAGTAGTAGACTAGCGGGAGGGCCAGAGACCCAGTACTTC. The chain combines TRBV6-5 with TRBJ2-5, with TRBD2 matching 14 bases. The CDR3 runs 15 residues. In germline, CDR1 is MNHEY, CDR2 SVGAGI.